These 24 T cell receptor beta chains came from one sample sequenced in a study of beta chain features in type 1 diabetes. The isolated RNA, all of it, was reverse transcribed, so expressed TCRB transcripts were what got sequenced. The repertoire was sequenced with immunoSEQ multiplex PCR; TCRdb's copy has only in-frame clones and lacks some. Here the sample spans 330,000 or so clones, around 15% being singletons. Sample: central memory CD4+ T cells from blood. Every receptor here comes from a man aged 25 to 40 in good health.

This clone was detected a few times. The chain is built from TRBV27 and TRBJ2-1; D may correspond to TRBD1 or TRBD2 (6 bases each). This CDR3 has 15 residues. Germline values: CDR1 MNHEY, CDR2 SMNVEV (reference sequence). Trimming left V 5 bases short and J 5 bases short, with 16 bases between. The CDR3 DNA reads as TGTGCCAGCAGTCCACTTGCGGAGGGGGACAATGAGCAGTTCTTC. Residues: CASSPLAEGDNEQFF.

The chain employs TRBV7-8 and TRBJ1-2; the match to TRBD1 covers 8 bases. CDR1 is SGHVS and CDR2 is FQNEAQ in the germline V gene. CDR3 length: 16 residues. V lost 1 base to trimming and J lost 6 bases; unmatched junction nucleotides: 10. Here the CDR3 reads CASSLGTGGLGHGYTF. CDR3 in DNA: TGTGCCAGCAGCTTAGGCACAGGGGGGCTCGGCCATGGCTACACCTTC.

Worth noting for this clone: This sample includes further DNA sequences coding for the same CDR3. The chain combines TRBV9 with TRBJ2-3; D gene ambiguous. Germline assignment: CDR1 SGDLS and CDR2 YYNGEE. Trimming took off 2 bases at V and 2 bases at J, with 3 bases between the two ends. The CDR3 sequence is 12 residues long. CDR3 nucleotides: TGTGCCAGCAGCGTGTCCACAGATACGCAGTATTTT. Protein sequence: CASSVSTDTQYF.

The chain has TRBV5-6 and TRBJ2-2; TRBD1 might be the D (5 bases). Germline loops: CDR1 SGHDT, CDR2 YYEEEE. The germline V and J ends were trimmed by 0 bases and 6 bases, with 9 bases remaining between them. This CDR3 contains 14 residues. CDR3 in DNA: TGTGCCAGCAGCTTGGCCGCAGGGCCCGGGGAGCTGTTTTTT. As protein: CASSLAAGPGELFF.

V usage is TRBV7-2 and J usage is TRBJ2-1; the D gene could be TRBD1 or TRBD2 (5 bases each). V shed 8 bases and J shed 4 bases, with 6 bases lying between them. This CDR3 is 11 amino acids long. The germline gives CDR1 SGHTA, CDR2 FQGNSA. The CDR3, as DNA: TGTGCCAGCTGGGGGTACAATGAGCAGTTCTTC. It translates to CASWGYNEQFF.

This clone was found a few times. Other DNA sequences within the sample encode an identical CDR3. The CDR3 region is CASSSSGTANTEAFF. Here the CDR3 DNA reads TGTGCCAGCAGTTCCTCCGGGACAGCCAACACTGAAGCTTTCTTT. The chain recombines TRBV27 with TRBJ1-1; 7 nucleotides match TRBD1. V trimming: 4 bases; J trimming: 2 bases; junction bases outside the gene matches: 7. The CDR3 spans 15 residues. Germline V gene data show CDR1 as MNHEY and CDR2 as SMNVEV (reference sequence).

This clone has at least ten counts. CDR3 sequence: CASSSSGLAGAYV. DNA of the CDR3: TGTGCCAGCAGCTCATCCGGACTAGCGGGAGCGTACGTC. The chain carries TRBV7-2 and TRBJ2-7; TRBD2 aligns across 13 bases. Germline CDR1 and CDR2: SGHTA and FQGNSA. Trimming at V came to 4 bases and at J to 12 bases, leaving 6 bases not matched to a gene. The CDR3 loop spans 13 amino acids.

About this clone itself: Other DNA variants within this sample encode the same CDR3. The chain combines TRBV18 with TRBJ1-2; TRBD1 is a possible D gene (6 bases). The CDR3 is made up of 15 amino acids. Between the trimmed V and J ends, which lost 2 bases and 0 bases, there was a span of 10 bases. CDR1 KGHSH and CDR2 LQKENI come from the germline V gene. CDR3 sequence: CASSPGQGSNYGYTF. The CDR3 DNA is TGTGCCAGCTCACCAGGGCAGGGGTCTAACTATGGCTACACCTTC.

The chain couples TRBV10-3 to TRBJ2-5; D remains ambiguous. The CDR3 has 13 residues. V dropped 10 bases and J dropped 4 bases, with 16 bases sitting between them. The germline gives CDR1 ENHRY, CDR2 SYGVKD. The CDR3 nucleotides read TGTGCCAGCAAGCCCATGGTGGTAGAGACCCAGTACTTC. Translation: CASKPMVVETQYF.

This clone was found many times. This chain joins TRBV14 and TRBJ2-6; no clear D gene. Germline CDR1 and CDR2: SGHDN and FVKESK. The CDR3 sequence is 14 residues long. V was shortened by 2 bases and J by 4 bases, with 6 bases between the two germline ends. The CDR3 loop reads CASSQQGGANVLTF. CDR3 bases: TGTGCCAGCAGCCAACAAGGAGGGGCCAACGTCCTGACTTTC.

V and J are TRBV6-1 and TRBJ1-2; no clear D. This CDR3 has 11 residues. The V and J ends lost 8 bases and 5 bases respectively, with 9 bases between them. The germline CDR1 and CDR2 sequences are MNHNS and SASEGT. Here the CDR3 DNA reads TGTGCCAGCGGGGTTGGGTATGGCTACACCTTC. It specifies CASGVGYGYTF.

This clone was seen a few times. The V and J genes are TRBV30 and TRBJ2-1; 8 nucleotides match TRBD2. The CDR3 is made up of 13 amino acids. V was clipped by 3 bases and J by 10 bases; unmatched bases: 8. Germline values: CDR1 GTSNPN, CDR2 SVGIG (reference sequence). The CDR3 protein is CAWRGLAIREQFF. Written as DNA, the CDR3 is TGTGCCTGGAGAGGACTAGCAATCCGGGAGCAGTTCTTC.

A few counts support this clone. The CDR3 DNA follows: TGTGCCAGTAGTATAGATACACTAGCGGTTCGGGGCACCGGGGAGCTGTTTTTT. It codes for CASSIDTLAVRGTGELFF. This chain uses TRBV19 with TRBJ2-2; 8 bases align to TRBD2. CDR3 length equals 18 residues. J gave up 4 bases and V 0 bases, and 10 bases lay outside the gene matches. Germline-derived CDR1 and CDR2 are LNHDA and SQIVND (reference sequence). Full variable domain (remainder filled in from reference TRBV19 and TRBJ2-2): DGGITQSPKYLFRKEGQNVTLSCEQNLNHDAMYWYRQDPGQGLRLIYYSQIVNDFQKGDIAEGYSVSREKKESFPLTVTSAQKNPTAFYLCASSIDTLAVRGTGELFFGEGSRLTVL.

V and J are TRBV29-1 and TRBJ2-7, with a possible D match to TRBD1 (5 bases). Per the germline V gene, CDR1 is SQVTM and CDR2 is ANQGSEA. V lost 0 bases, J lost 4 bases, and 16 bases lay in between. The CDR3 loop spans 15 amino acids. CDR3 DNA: TGCAGCGTTGAAGATCGAGACAGTTTCCCGTACGAGCAGTACTTC. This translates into CSVEDRDSFPYEQYF.

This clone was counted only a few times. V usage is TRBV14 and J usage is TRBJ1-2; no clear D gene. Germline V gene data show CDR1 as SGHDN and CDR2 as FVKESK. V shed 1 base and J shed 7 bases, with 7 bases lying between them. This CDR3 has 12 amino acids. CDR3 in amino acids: CASSQGRAGYTF. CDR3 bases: TGTGCCAGCAGCCAAGGGCGGGCTGGCTACACCTTC.

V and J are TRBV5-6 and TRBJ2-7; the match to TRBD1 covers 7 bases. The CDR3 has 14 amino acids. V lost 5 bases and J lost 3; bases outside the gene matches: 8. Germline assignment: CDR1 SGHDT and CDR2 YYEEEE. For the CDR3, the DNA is TGTGCCAGCAGTTCTCAGGGACAGCTCTACGAGCAGTACTTC. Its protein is CASSSQGQLYEQYF. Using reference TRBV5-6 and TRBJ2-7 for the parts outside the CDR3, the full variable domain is DAGVTQSPTHLIKTRGQQVTLRCSPKSGHDTVSWYQQALGQGPQFIFQYYEEEERQRGNFPDRFSGHQFPNYSSELNVNALLLGDSALYLCASSSQGQLYEQYFGPGTRLTVT.

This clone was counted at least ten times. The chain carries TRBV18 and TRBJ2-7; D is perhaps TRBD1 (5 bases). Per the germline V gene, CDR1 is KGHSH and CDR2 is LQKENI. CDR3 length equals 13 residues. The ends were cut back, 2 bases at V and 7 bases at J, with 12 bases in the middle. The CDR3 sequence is CASSPSAGWEQYV. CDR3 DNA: TGTGCCAGCTCACCATCGGCAGGGTGGGAGCAGTACGTC.

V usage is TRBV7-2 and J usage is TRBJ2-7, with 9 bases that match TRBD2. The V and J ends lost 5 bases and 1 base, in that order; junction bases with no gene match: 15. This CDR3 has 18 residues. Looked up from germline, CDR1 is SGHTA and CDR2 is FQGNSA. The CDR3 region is CASSPRGGGAGGSYEQYF. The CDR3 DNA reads TGTGCCAGCAGCCCCCGCGGGGGGGGAGCGGGGGGATCCTACGAGCAGTACTTC.

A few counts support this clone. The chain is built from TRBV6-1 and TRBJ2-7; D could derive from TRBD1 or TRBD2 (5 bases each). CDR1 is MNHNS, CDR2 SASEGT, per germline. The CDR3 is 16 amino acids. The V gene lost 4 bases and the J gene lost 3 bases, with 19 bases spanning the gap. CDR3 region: CASSGNNPGTHYEQYF. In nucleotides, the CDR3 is TGTGCCAGCAGTGGTAACAACCCGGGGACCCACTACGAGCAGTACTTC.

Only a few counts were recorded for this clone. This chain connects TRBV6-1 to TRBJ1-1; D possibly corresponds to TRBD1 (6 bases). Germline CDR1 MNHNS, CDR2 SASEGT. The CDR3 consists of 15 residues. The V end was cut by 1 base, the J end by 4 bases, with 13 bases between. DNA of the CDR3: TGTGCCAGCAGTGAAGGTCCGGGGGCAAGCACTGAAGCTTTCTTT. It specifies CASSEGPGASTEAFF.

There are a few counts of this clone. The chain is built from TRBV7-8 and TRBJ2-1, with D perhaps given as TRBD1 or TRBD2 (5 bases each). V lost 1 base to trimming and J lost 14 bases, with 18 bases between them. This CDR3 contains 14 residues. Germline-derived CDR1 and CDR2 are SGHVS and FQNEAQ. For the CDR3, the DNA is TGTGCCAGCAGCTTAGATCGGACTTTAGGGACGGAGTTCTTC. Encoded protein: CASSLDRTLGTEFF.

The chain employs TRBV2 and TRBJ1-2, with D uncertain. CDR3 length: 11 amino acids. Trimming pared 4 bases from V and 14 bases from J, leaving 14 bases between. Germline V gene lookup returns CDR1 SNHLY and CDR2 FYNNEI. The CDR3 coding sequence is TGTGCCAGCAGTGCCAAACTCTCTTCAACCTTC. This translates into CASSAKLSSTF.

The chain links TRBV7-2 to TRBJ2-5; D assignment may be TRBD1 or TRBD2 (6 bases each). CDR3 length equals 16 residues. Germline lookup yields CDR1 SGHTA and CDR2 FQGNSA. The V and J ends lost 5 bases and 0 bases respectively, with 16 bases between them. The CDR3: CASSPRGGGYQETQYF. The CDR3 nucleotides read TGTGCCAGCAGCCCACGCGGAGGGGGGTACCAAGAGACCCAGTACTTC.

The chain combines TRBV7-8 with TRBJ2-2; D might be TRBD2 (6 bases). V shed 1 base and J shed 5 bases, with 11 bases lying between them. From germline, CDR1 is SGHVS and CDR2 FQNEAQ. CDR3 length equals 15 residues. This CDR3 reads CASSLVLGRTGELFF. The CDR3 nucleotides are TGTGCCAGCAGCTTAGTTCTAGGGAGGACCGGGGAGCTGTTTTTT.